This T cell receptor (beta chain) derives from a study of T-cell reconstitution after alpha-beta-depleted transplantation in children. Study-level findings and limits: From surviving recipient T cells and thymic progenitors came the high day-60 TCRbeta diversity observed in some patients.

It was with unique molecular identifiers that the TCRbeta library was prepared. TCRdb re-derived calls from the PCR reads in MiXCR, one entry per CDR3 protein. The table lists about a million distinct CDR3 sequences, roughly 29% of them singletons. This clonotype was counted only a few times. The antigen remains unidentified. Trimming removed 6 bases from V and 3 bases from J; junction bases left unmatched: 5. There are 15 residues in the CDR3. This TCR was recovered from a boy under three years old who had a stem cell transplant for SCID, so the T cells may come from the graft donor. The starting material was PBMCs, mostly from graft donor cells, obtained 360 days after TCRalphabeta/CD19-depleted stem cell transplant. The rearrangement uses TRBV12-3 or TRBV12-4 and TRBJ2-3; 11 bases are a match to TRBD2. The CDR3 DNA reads TGTGCCAGCAGCATAGCGGGGGGGCCGACAGATACGCAGTATTTT. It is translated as CASSIAGGPTDTQYF.